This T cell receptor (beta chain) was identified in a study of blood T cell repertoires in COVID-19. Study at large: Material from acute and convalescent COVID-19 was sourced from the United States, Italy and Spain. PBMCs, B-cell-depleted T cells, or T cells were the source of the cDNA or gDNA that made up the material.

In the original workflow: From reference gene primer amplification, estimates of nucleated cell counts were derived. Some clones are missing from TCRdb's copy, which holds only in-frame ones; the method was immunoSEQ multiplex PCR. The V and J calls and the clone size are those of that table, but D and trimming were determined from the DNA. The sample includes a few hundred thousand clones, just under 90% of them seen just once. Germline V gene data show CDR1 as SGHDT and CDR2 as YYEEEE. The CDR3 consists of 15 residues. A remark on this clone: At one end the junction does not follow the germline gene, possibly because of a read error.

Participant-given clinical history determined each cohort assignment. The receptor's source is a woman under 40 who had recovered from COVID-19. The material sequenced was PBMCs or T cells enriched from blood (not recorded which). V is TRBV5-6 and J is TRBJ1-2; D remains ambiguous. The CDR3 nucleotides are TGTGCCAGCAGCTTCCCTCCGCGGGCTAATTATGGCTACACCTTC. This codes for CASSFPPRANYGYTF.